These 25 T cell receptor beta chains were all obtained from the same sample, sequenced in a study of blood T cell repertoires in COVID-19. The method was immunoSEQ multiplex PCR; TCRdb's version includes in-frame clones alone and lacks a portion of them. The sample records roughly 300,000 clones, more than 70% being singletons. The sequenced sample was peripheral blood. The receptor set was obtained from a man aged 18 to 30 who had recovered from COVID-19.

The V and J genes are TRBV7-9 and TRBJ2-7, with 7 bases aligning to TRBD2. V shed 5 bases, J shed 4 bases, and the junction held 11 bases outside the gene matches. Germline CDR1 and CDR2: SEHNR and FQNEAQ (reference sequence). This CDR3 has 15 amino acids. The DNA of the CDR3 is TGTGCCAGCAGCCGGGACTACCCCCTCCCTTACGAGCAGTACTTC. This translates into CASSRDYPLPYEQYF.

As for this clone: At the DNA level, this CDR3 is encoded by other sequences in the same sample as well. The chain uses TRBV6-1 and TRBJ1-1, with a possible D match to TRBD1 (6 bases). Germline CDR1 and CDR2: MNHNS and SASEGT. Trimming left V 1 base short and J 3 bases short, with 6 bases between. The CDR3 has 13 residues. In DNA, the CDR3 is TGTGCCAGCAGTGAAGACAGGGACACTGAAGCTTTCTTT. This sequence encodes CASSEDRDTEAFF.

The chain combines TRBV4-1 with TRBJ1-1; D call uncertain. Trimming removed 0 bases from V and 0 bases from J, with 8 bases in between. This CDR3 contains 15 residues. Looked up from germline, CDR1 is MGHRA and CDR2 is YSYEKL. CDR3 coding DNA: TGCGCCAGCAGCCAAGACAGAGGATTGAACACTGAAGCTTTCTTT. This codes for CASSQDRGLNTEAFF.

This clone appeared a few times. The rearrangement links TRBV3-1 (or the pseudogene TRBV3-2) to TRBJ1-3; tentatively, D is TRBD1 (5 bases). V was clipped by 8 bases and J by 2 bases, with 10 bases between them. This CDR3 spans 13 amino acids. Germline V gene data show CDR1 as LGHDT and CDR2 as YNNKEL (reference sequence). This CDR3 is CASGRAPGNTIYF. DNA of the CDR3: TGTGCCAGCGGCAGGGCCCCTGGAAACACCATATATTTT.

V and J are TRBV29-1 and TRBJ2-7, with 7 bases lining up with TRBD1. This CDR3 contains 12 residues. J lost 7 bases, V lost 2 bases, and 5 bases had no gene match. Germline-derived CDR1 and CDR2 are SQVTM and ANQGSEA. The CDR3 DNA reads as TGCAGCGTTGAAAAGGGGGCGGAGGAGCAGTACTTC. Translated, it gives CSVEKGAEEQYF.

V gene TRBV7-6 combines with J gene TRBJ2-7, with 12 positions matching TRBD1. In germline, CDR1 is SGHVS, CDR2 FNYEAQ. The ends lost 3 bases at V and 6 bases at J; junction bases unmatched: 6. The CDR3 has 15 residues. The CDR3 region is CASSLPGQGASEQYF. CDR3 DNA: TGTGCCAGCAGCTTGCCGGGACAGGGGGCATCCGAGCAGTACTTC.

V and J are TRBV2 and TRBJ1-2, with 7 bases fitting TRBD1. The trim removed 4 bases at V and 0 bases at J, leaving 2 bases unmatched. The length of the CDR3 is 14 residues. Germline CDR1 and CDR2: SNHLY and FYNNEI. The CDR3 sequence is CASSGDSPNYGYTF. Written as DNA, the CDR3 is TGTGCCAGCAGTGGGGACAGCCCTAACTATGGCTACACCTTC.

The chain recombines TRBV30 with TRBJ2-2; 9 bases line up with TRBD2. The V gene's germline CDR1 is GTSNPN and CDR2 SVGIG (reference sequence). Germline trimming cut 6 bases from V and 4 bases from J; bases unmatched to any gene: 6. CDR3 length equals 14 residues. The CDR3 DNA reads TGTGCCTGTATAGCGGGAGTAATCACCGGGGAGCTGTTTTTT. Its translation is CACIAGVITGELFF. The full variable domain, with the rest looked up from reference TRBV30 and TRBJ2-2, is SQTIHQWPATLVQPVGSPLSLECTVEGTSNPNLYWYRQAAGRGLQLLFYSVGIGQISSEVPQNLSASRPQDRQFILSSKKLLLSDSGFYLCACIAGVITGELFFGEGSRLTVL.

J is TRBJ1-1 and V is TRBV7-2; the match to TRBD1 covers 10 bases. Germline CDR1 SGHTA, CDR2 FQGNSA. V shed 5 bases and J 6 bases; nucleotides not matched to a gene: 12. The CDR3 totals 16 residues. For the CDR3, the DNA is TGTGCCAGCAGCGAGGGGACAGGGGACCCTGTAGCTGAAGCTTTCTTT. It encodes CASSEGTGDPVAEAFF.

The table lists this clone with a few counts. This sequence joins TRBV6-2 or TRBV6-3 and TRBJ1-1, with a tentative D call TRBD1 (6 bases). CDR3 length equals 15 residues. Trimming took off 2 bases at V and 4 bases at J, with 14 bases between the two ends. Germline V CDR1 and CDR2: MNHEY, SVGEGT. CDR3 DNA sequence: TGTGCCAGCAGTTACGGGGACCAGGGGAGCACTGAAGCTTTCTTT. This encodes CASSYGDQGSTEAFF.

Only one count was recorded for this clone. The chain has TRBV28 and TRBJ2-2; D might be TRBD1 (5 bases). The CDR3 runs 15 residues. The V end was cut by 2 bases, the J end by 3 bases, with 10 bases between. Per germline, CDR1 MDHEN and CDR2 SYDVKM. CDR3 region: CASSLVDRDTGELFF. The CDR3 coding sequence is TGTGCCAGCAGTTTAGTTGACAGAGACACCGGGGAGCTGTTTTTT.

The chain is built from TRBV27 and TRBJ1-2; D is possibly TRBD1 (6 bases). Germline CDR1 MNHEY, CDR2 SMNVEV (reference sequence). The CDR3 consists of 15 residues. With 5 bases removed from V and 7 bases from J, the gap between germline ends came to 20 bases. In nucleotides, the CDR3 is TGTGCCAGCAGTACAAACAGGGAGATCTTCTCTGGCTACACCTTC. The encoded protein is CASSTNREIFSGYTF.

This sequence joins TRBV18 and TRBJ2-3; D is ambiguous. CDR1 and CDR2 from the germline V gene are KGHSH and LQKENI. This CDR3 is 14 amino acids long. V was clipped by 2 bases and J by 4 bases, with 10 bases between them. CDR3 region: CASSPMQAPDTQYF. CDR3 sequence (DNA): TGTGCCAGCTCACCAATGCAGGCTCCAGATACGCAGTATTTT.

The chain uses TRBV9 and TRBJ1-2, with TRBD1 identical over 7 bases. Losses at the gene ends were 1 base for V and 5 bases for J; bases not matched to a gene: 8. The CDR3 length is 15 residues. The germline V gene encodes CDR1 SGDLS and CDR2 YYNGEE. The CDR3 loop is CASSVRWDSEYGYTF. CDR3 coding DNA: TGTGCCAGCAGCGTACGTTGGGACAGCGAGTATGGCTACACCTTC. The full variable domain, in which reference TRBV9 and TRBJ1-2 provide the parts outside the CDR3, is DSGVTQTPKHLITATGQRVTLRCSPRSGDLSVYWYQQSLDQGLQFLIQYYNGEERAKGNILERFSAQQFPDLHSELNLSSLELGDSALYFCASSVRWDSEYGYTFGSGTRLTVV.

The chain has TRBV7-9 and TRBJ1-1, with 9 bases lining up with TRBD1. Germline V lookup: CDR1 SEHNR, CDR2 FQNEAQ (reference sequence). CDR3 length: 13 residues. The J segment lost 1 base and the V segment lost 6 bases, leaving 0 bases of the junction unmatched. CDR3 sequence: CASRDRGNTEAFF. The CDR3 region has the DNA TGTGCCAGCAGGGACAGGGGGAACACTGAAGCTTTCTTT.

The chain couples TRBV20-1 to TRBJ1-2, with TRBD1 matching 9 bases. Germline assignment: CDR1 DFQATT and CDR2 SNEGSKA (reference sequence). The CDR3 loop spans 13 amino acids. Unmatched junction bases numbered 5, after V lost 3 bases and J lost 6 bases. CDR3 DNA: TGCAGTGCTAGTTCCCGGACAGGGGATGGCTACACCTTC. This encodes CSASSRTGDGYTF.

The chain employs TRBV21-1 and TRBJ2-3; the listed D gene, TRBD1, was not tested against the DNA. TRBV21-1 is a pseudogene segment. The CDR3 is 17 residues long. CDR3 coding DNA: TGTGCCAGCAGCAACCAAGCCGGGACAGCTACCACAGATACGCAGTATTTT. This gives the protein CASSNQAGTATTDTQYF.

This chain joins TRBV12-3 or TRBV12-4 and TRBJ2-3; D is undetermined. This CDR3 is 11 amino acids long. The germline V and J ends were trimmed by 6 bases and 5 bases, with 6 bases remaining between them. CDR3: CASSPRDTQYF. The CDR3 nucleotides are TGTGCCAGCAGCCCGAGAGATACGCAGTATTTT.

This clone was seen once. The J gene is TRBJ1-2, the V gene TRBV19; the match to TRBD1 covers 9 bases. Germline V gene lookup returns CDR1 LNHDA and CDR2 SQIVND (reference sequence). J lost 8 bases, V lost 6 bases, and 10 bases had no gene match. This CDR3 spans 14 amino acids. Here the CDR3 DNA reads TGTGCCAGTAGCCTCGGGGACAGGGTGGACGGCTACACCTTC. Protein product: CASSLGDRVDGYTF.

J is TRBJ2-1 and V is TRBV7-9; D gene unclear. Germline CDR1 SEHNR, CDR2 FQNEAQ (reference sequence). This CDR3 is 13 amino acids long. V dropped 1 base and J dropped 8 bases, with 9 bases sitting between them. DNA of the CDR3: TGTGCCAGCAGCTTAGTGGGCATTGATGAGCAGTTCTTC. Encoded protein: CASSLVGIDEQFF.

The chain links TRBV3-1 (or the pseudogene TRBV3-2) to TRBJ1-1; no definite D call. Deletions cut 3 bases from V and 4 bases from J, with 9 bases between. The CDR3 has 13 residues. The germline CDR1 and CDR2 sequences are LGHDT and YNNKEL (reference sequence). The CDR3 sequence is CASSQGEGTEAFF. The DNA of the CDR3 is TGTGCCAGCAGCCAGGGCGAGGGCACTGAAGCTTTCTTT.

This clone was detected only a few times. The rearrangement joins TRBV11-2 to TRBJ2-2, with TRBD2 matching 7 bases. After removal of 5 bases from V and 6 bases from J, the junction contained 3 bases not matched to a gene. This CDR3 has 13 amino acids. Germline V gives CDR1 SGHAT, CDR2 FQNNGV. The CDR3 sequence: CASSPGLAGELFF. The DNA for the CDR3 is TGTGCCAGCAGCCCCGGACTAGCCGGGGAGCTGTTTTTT.

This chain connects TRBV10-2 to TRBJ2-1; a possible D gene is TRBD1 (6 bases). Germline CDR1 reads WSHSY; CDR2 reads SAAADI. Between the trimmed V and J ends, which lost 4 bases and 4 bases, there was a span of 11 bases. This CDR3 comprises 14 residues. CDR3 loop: CASSAPRGYNEQFF. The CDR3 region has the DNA TGCGCCAGCAGTGCCCCTAGGGGGTACAATGAGCAGTTCTTC.

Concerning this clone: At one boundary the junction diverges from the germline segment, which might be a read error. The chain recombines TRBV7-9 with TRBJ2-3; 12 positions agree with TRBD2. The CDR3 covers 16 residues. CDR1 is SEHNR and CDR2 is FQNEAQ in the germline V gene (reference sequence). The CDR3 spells CASSLGLAGPTDTQYF. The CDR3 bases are TGTGCCAGCAGTTTAGGACTAGCGGGGCCCACAGATACGCAGTATTTT.

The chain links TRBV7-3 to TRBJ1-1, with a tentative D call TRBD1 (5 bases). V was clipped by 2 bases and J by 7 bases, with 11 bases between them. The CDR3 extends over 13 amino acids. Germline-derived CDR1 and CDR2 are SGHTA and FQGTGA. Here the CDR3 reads CASSLAPGDEAFF. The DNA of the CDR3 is TGTGCCAGCAGCTTAGCCCCGGGGGATGAAGCTTTCTTT.